This TCR beta chain was documented in a study of OX40 agonist ivuxolimab in advanced cancers. Study context: The patients received ivuxolimab by intravenous route every 2 weeks at 0.01 to 10 mg/kg. General study points: Partial responders treated at 0.1-3.0 mg/kg exhibited clonal expansion among the lowest measured. Circulating CD4+ and CD8+ T cells showed clonal expansion by week 6 at 0.1 to 3.0 mg/kg.

This CDR3 contains 11 residues. After removal of 3 bases from V and 11 bases from J, the junction contained 6 bases not matched to a gene. CDR1 is DFQATT, CDR2 SNEGSKA, per germline (reference sequence). Generated by immunoSEQ multiplex PCR, the TCRdb table keeps only in-frame clones and is missing some. The sample lists thousands of clones, about 95% occurring once. As for this clone: Its antigen is unidentified.

The receptor was derived from an adult with an advanced solid tumor such as melanoma, head and neck, liver or kidney cancer. Sequences were derived from CD4+ or CD8+ T cells sorted from blood, sampled in a trial of the OX40 agonist ivuxolimab. The genes are TRBV20-1 and TRBJ2-5; 7 nucleotides match TRBD1. The CDR3 region has the DNA TGCAGTGCTAGGACAGGGACGGGGCAGTACTTC. This codes for CSARTGTGQYF.